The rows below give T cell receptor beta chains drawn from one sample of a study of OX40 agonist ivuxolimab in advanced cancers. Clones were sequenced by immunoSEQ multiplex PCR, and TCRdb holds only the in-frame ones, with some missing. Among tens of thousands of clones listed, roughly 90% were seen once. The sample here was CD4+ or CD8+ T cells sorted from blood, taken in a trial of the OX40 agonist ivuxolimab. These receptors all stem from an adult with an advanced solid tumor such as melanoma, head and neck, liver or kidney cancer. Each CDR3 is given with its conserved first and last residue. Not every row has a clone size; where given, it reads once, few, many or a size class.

CDR3aa: CASSARRAENTEAFF; len: 15; v_gene: TRBV19; abundance: NA
CDR3aa: CATSPEGLGRETQYF; len: 15; v_gene: TRBV15; abundance: NA
CDR3aa: CASSVGRNYGYTF; len: 13; v_gene: TRBV9; abundance: NA
CDR3aa: CASRSGLAMRVTQFF; len: 15; v_gene: TRBV5-8; abundance: NA
CDR3aa: CASSTPVGRAETQYF; len: 15; v_gene: TRBV4-1; abundance: NA
CDR3aa: CASSGGFVGGNTIYF; len: 15; v_gene: TRBV28; abundance: NA
CDR3aa: CASSLDPRNRGHNEQFF; len: 17; v_gene: TRBV28; abundance: NA
CDR3aa: CASSPKQGTEAFF; len: 13; v_gene: TRBV18; abundance: NA
CDR3aa: CASAGTGFQETQYF; len: 14; v_gene: TRBV7-8; abundance: NA
CDR3aa: CASSVEPASNSPLHF; len: 15; v_gene: TRBV9; abundance: NA
CDR3aa: CASSLKERNTEAFF; len: 14; v_gene: TRBV7-9; abundance: NA
CDR3aa: CASSKTGTGTDTQYF; len: 15; v_gene: TRBV19; abundance: NA
CDR3aa: CSQGQPYEQYF; len: 11; v_gene: TRBV20-1; abundance: NA
CDR3aa: CASSPGQGAVGEQYF; len: 15; v_gene: TRBV7-3; abundance: once
CDR3aa: CASSERGLSNQPQHF; len: 15; v_gene: TRBV2; abundance: NA
CDR3aa: CASSSPGLAGAREQFF; len: 16; v_gene: TRBV7-3; abundance: NA
CDR3aa: CASSRGQGGVYEQYF; len: 15; v_gene: TRBV6-5; abundance: NA
CDR3aa: CASAAQGARSELFF; len: 14; v_gene: TRBV19; abundance: NA
CDR3aa: CASSQYADGPMNTEAFF; len: 17; v_gene: TRBV23-1; abundance: NA
CDR3aa: CASSDTTGGRLNTEAFF; len: 17; v_gene: TRBV6-1; abundance: NA
CDR3aa: CASSLNPQGAYEQYF; len: 15; v_gene: TRBV5-1; abundance: NA
CDR3aa: CASSLRRGSWDSPLHF; len: 16; v_gene: TRBV27; abundance: NA
CDR3aa: CASSFGEFRDTQYF; len: 14; v_gene: TRBV27; abundance: NA
CDR3aa: CASSSAPGWNTGELFF; len: 16; v_gene: TRBV28; abundance: once
CDR3aa: CASSRTLNTEAFF; len: 13; v_gene: TRBV6-6; abundance: NA
CDR3aa: CASSFDQGGYTF; len: 12; v_gene: TRBV5-1; abundance: NA
CDR3aa: CASSVAGLHSPLHF; len: 14; v_gene: TRBV9; abundance: once
CDR3aa: CASSLTQGTYGYTF; len: 14; v_gene: TRBV28; abundance: NA
CDR3aa: CASSLTGTWERTEAFF; len: 16; v_gene: TRBV7-9; abundance: NA
CDR3aa: CASSSADGIQNTEAFF; len: 16; v_gene: TRBV11-2; abundance: NA
CDR3aa: CASSQDTGYLREQYF; len: 15; v_gene: TRBV14; abundance: few
CDR3aa: CAISESPGVQPQHF; len: 14; v_gene: TRBV10-3; abundance: NA
CDR3aa: CASSSGPLGGYTF; len: 13; v_gene: TRBV7-8; abundance: once
CDR3aa: CASSGPRVSSGGPQYYEQYF; len: 20; v_gene: TRBV28; abundance: once
CDR3aa: CASSFKTGSLNNSPLHF; len: 17; v_gene: TRBV7-9; abundance: NA
CDR3aa: CASHIAGALGETQYF; len: 15; v_gene: TRBV18; abundance: once
CDR3aa: CAWGGYGATNEKLFF; len: 15; v_gene: TRBV30; abundance: NA
CDR3aa: CASSEMGTEAFF; len: 12; v_gene: TRBV6-5; abundance: NA
CDR3aa: CASSQDLDTQYF; len: 12; v_gene: TRBV4-2; abundance: NA
CDR3aa: CASRQSGTNTGELFF; len: 15; v_gene: TRBV6-5; abundance: NA
CDR3aa: CASSPGGYDPLRLVPYEQYF; len: 20; v_gene: TRBV4-1; abundance: once
CDR3aa: CASSLDPYNEQFF; len: 13; v_gene: TRBV6-1; abundance: NA
CDR3aa: CASSSTSAYDTQYF; len: 14; v_gene: TRBV5-4; abundance: NA
CDR3aa: CASDRVLSTDTQYF; len: 14; v_gene: TRBV2; abundance: NA
CDR3aa: CASSLPGQGAFFNSPLHF; len: 18; v_gene: TRBV28; abundance: NA
CDR3aa: CASSEVGGIWEQYF; len: 14; v_gene: TRBV2; abundance: NA
CDR3aa: CASSASFNEQFF; len: 12; v_gene: TRBV10-1; abundance: NA
CDR3aa: CATSRDPRAKTDTQYF; len: 16; v_gene: TRBV15; abundance: NA
CDR3aa: CASSDSRQRTKTSSTDTQYF; len: 20; v_gene: TRBV6-4; abundance: NA
CDR3aa: CASTPDSTSTDTQYF; len: 15; v_gene: TRBV6-4; abundance: once
CDR3aa: CASEEGGYTF; len: 10; v_gene: TRBV28; abundance: NA
CDR3aa: CASSVQQAQETQYF; len: 14; v_gene: TRBV2; abundance: NA
CDR3aa: CASSEKGGEQYF; len: 12; v_gene: TRBV10-1; abundance: NA
CDR3aa: CASSLDQREVGMGEQFF; len: 17; v_gene: TRBV28; abundance: NA
CDR3aa: CAWTRRRVGGKNIQYF; len: 16; v_gene: TRBV30; abundance: NA
CDR3aa: CASGTDRGVADTQYF; len: 15; v_gene: TRBV6-5; abundance: NA
CDR3aa: CASSLEGLNTEAFF; len: 14; v_gene: TRBV5-1; abundance: NA
CDR3aa: CASSIRRGLNTEAFF; len: 15; v_gene: TRBV5-4; abundance: NA
CDR3aa: CASSHYYEQYF; len: 11; v_gene: TRBV6-6; abundance: once